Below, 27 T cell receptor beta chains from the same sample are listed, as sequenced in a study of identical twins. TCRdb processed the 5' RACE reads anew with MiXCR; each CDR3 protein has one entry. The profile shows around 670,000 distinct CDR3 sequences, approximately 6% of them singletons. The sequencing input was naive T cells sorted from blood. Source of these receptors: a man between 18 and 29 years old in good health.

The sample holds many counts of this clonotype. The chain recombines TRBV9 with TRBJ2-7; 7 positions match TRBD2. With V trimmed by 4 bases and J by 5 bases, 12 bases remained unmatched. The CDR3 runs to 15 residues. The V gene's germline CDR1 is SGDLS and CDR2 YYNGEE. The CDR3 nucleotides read TGTGCCAGCAGCCCGGGCCGGACTAGTCTTGACGAGCAGTACTTC. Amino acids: CASSPGRTSLDEQYF.

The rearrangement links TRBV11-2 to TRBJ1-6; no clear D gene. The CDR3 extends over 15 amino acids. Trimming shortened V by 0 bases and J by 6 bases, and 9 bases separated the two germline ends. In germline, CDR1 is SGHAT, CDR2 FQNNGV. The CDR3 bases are TGTGCCAGCAGCTTAGATTCGGCGGTTAATTCACCCCTCCACTTT. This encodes CASSLDSAVNSPLHF.

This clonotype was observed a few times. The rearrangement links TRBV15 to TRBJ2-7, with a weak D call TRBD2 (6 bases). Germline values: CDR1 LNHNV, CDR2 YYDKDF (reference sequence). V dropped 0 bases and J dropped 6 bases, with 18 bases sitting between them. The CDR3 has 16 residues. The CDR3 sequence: CATSRDRGSGVAEQYF. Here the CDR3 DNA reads TGTGCCACCAGCAGAGATCGGGGGAGTGGAGTCGCCGAGCAGTACTTC. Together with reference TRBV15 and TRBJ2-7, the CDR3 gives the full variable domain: DAMVIQNPRYQVTQFGKPVTLSCSQTLNHNVMYWYQQKSSQAPKLLFHYYDKDFNNEADTPDNFQSRRPNTSFCFLDIRSPGLGDTAMYLCATSRDRGSGVAEQYFGPGTRLTVT.

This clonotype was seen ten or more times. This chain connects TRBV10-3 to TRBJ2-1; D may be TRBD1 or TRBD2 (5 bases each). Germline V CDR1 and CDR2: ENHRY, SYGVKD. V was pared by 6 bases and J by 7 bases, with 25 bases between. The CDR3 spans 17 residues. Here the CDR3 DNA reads TGTGCCATCAGGAGAGGACCCACTAGACCGTGGGGGAATGAGCAGTTCTTC. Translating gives CAIRRGPTRPWGNEQFF.

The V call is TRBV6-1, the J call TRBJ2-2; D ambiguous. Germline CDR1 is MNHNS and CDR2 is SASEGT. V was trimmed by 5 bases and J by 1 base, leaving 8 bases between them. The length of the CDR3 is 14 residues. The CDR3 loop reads CASSTHRNTGELFF. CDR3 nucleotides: TGTGCCAGCAGTACACATAGGAACACCGGGGAGCTGTTTTTT.

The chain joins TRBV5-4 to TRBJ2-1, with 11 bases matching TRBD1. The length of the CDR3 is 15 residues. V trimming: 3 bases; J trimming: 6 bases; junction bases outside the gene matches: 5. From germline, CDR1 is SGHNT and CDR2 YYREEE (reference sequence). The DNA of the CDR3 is TGTGCCAGCAGCTCGCTGGACAGGGGGCGCAATGAGCAGTTCTTC. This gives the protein CASSSLDRGRNEQFF.

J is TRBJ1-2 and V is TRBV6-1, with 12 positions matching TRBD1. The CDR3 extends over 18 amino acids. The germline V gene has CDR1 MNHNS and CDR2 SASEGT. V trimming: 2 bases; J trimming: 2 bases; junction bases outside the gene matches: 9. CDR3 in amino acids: CASSELGQGAFGNYGYTF. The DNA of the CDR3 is TGTGCCAGCAGTGAATTGGGACAGGGGGCTTTCGGGAACTATGGCTACACCTTC.

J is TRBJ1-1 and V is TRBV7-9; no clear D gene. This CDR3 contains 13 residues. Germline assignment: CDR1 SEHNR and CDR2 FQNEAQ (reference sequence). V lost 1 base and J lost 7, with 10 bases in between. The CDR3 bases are TGTGCCAGCAGCTTAGGTGACGCCAATGAAGCTTTCTTT. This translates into CASSLGDANEAFF.

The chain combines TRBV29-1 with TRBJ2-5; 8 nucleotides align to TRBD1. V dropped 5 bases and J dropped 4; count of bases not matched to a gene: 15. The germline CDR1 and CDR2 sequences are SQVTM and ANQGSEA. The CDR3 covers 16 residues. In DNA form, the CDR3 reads TGCAGCGTTCGCCCTACGAGGACAGGGTGGAGAGAGACCCAGTACTTC. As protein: CSVRPTRTGWRETQYF.

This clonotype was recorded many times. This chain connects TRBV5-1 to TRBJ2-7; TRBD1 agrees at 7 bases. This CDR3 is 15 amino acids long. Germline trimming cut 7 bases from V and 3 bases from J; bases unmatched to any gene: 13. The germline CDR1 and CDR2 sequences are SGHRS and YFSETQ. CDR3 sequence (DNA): TGCGCCAGCGGGGACAGACAGGGTCAGGGCTACGAGCAGTACTTC. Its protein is CASGDRQGQGYEQYF.

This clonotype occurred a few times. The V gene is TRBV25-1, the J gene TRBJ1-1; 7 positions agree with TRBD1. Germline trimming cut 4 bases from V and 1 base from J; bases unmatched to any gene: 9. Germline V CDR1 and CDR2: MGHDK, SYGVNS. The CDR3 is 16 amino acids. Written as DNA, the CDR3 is TGTGCCAGCAGTGCCCCGACAGGGCAGGCGAACACTGAAGCTTTCTTT. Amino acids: CASSAPTGQANTEAFF.

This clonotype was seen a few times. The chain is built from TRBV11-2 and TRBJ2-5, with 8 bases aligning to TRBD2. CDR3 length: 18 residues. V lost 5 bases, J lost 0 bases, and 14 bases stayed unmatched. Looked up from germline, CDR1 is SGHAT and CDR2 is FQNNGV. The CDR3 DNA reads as TGTGCCAGCAGCCACGGGGGGGGGAGTCCTTGGTACCAAGAGACCCAGTACTTC. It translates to CASSHGGGSPWYQETQYF.

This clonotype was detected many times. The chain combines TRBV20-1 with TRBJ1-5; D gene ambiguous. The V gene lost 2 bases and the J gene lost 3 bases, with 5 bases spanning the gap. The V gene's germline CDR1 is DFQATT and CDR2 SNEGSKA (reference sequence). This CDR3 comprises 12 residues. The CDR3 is CSARTVNQPQHF. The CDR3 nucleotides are TGCAGTGCTAGAACGGTCAATCAGCCCCAGCATTTT.

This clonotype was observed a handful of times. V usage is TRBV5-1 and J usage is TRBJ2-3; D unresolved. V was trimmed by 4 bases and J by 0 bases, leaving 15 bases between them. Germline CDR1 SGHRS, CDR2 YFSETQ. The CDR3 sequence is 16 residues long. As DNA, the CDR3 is TGCGCCAGCAGCGCCTTGGGTCATTTAAGCACAGATACGCAGTATTTT. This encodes CASSALGHLSTDTQYF.

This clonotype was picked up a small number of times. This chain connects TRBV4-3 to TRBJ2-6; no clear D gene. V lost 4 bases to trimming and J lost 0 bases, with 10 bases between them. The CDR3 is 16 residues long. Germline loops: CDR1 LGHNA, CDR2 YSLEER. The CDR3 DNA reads TGCGCCAGCAGCCCACCGGAAGGCTCTGGGGCCAACGTCCTGACTTTC. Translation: CASSPPEGSGANVLTF.

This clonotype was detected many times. The CDR3 nucleotides read TGTGCCAGCAGGTACAGGGGGCGGACTGAAGCTTTCTTT. This sequence encodes CASRYRGRTEAFF. This sequence joins TRBV6-6 and TRBJ1-1; 9 bases agree with TRBD1. Germline CDR1 is MNHNY and CDR2 is SVGAGI (reference sequence). The CDR3 is 13 amino acids. J lost 5 bases, V lost 6 bases, and 4 bases had no gene match.

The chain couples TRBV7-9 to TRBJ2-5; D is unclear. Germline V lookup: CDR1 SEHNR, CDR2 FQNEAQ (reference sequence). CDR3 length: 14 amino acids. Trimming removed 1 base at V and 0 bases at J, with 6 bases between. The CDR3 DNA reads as TGTGCCAGCAGCTTAGACCAGTACCAAGAGACCCAGTACTTC. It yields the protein CASSLDQYQETQYF.

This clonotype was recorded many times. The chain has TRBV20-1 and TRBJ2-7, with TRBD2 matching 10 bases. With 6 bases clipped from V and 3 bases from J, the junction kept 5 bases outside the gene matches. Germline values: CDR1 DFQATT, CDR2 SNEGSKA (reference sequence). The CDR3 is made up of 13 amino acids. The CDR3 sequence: CSAPSGGRYEQYF. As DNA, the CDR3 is TGCAGTGCCCCTAGCGGGGGACGCTACGAGCAGTACTTC.

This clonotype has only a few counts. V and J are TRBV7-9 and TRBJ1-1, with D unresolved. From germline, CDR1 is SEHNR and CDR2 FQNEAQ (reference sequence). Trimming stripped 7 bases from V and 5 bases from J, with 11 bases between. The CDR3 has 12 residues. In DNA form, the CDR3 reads TGTGCCAGCACCTTGGGGTATACTGAAGCTTTCTTT. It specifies CASTLGYTEAFF.

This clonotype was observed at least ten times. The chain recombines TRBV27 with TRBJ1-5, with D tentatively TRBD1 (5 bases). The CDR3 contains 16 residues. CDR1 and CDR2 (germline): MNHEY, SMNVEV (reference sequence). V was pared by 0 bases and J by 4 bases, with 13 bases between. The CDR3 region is CASSLSGVEGNQPQHF. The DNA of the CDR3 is TGTGCCAGCAGTTTATCGGGGGTCGAGGGGAATCAGCCCCAGCATTTT.

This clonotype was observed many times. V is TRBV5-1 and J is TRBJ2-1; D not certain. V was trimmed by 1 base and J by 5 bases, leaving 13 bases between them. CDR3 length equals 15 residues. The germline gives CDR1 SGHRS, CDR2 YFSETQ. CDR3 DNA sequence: TGCGCCAGCAGCTTGCGTCCTCAATTGGACAATGAGCAGTTCTTC. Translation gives CASSLRPQLDNEQFF.

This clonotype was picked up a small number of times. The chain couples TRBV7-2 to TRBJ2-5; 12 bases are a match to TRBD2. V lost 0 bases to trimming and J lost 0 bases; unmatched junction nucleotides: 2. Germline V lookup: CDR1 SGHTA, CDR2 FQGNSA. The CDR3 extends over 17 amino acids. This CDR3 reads CASSLALAGGDQETQYF. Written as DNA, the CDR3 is TGTGCCAGCAGCTTAGCCCTAGCGGGAGGGGACCAAGAGACCCAGTACTTC.

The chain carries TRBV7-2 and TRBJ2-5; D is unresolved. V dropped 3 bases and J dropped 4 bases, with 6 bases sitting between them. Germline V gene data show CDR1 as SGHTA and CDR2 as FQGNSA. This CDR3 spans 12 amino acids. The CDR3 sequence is CASSFMGETQYF. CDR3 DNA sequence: TGTGCCAGCAGCTTCATGGGAGAGACCCAGTACTTC.

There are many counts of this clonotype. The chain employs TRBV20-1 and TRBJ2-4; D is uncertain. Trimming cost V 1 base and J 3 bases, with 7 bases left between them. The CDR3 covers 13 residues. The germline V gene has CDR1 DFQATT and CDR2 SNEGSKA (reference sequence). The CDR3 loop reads CSARGLIKNIQYF. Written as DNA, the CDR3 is TGCAGTGCTAGAGGCTTAATCAAAAACATTCAGTACTTC.

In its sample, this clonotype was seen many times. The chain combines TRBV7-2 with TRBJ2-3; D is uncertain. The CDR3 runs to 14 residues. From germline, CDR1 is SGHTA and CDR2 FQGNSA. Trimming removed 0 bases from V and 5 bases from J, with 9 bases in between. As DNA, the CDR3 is TGTGCCAGCAGCTTAGCGGGATGGCAAGATACGCAGTATTTT. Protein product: CASSLAGWQDTQYF.

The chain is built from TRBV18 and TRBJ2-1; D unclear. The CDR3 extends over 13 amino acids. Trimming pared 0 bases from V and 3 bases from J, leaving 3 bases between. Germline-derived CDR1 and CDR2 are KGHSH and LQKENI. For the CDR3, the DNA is TGTGCCAGCTCACCACCGTACTACAATGAGCAGTTCTTC. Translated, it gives CASSPPYYNEQFF.

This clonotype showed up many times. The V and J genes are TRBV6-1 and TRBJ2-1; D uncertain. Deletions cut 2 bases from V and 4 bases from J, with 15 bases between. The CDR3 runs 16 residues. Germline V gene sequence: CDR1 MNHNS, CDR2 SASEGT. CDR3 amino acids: CASSELRERLYNEQFF. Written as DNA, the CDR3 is TGTGCCAGCAGTGAATTGAGAGAGAGATTGTACAATGAGCAGTTCTTC.